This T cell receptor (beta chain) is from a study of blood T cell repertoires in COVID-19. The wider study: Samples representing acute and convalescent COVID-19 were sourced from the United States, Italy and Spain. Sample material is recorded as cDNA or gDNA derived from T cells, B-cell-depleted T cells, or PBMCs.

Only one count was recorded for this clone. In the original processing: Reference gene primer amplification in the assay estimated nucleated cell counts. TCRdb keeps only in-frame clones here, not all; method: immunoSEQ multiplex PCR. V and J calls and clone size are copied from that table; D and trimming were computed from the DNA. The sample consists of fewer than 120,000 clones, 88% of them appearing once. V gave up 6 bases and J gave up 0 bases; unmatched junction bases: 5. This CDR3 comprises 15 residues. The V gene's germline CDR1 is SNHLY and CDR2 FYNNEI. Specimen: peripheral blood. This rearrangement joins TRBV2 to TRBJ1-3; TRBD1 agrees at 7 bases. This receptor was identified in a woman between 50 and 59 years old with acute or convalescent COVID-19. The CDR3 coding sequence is TGTGCCAGCAGGGCCGGGACAGTCTCTGGAAACACCATATATTTT. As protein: CASRAGTVSGNTIYF.